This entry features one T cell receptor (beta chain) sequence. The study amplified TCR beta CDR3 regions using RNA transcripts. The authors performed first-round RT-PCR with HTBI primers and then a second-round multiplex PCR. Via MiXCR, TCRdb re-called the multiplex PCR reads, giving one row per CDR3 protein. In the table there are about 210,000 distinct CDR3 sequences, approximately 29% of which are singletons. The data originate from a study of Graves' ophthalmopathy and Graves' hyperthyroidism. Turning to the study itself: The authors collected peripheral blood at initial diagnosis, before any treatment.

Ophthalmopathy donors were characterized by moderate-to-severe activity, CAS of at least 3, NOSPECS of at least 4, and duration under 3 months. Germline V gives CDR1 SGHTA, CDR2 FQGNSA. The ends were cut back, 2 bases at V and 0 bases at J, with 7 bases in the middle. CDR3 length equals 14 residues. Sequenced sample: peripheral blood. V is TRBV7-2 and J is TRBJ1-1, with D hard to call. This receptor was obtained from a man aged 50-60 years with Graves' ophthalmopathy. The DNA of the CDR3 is TGTGCCAGCAGCTTATCTCGGATGAACACTGAAGCTTTCTTT. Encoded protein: CASSLSRMNTEAFF. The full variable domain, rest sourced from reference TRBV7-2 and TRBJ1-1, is GAGVSQSPSNKVTEKGKDVELRCDPISGHTALYWYRQSLGQGLEFLIYFQGNSAPDKSGLPSDRFSAERTGGSVSTLTIQRTQQEDSAVYLCASSLSRMNTEAFFGQGTRLTVV.